Below are 26 T cell receptor beta chains sequenced from a single sample in a study of blood T cell repertoires in COVID-19. Sequenced by immunoSEQ multiplex PCR; TCRdb stores in-frame clones only, minus some. The sample gives roughly 500,000 clones, about 88% of which show up once; over 0.7% is in the top ten. Sequencing input: peripheral blood. These receptor sequences come from a man aged 18 to 30 with COVID-19, enrolled during active disease.

This chain links TRBV19 with TRBJ1-4, with unresolved D. CDR1 LNHDA and CDR2 SQIVND come from the germline V gene (reference sequence). The CDR3 runs to 14 residues. Trimming removed 5 bases at V and 13 bases at J, with 20 bases between. CDR3 sequence: CASSPTAGRTGLFF. In DNA, the CDR3 is TGTGCCAGTAGTCCCACTGCGGGAAGGACGGGACTGTTTTTT.

V gene TRBV5-1 combines with J gene TRBJ2-5; 9 nucleotides align to TRBD2. V lost 1 base and J lost 4; bases outside the gene matches: 5. Germline V gene sequence: CDR1 SGHRS, CDR2 YFSETQ. The CDR3 has 15 residues. CDR3 DNA: TGCGCCAGCAGCTTGTTTAGCGGGAGCGGAGAGACCCAGTACTTC. Amino acids: CASSLFSGSGETQYF.

The chain employs TRBV6-4 and TRBJ2-1; 8 bases line up with TRBD2. The ends lost 6 bases at V and 2 bases at J; junction bases unmatched: 3. This CDR3 has 14 amino acids. The germline CDR1 and CDR2 sequences are MRHNA and SNTAGT. CDR3 amino acids: CASRGLVPYNEQFF. Written as DNA, the CDR3 is TGTGCCAGCAGGGGACTAGTTCCCTACAATGAGCAGTTCTTC.

V is TRBV27 and J is TRBJ2-2; the match to TRBD2 covers 7 bases. This CDR3 spans 16 amino acids. Germline V gene data show CDR1 as MNHEY and CDR2 as SMNVEV (reference sequence). V shed 1 base and J 5 bases; nucleotides not matched to a gene: 7. CDR3 amino acids: CASSLLGGRGTGELFF. In DNA, the CDR3 is TGTGCCAGCAGTTTATTAGGCGGGAGAGGAACCGGGGAGCTGTTTTTT.

The chain combines TRBV2 with TRBJ2-7; D is perhaps TRBD1 (6 bases). Germline CDR1 SNHLY, CDR2 FYNNEI. Trimming removed 7 bases from V and 4 bases from J, with 11 bases in between. There are 12 residues in the CDR3. The CDR3 protein is CASTGDNYEQYF. The CDR3 nucleotides read TGTGCCAGCACCGGGGACAATTACGAGCAGTACTTC.

The chain links TRBV27 to TRBJ2-3; D gene uncertain. The CDR3 consists of 14 residues. Trimming cost V 2 bases and J 6 bases, with 12 bases left between them. Germline V gene sequence: CDR1 MNHEY, CDR2 SMNVEV (reference sequence). The CDR3 DNA reads as TGTGCCAGCAGTTTAGGCAATGGCTGGGATACGCAGTATTTT. As protein: CASSLGNGWDTQYF.

V gene TRBV5-1 combines with J gene TRBJ2-4; no reliable D call. CDR1 is SGHRS, CDR2 YFSETQ, per germline. V shed 5 bases and J shed 3 bases, with 12 bases lying between them. CDR3 length: 14 amino acids. DNA of the CDR3: TGCGCCAGCAGTGAGGATTTGGGCAAAAACATTCAGTACTTC. Amino acid sequence: CASSEDLGKNIQYF.

Note on this clone: Additional DNA sequences in this sample encode the identical CDR3. The J gene is TRBJ1-1, the V gene TRBV12-3 or TRBV12-4; unclear D gene. There are 13 residues in the CDR3. V was shortened by 3 bases and J by 1 base, with 6 bases between the two germline ends. In nucleotides, the CDR3 is TGTGCCAGCAGTTTTTCAGGGAACACTGAAGCTTTCTTT. Its protein product is CASSFSGNTEAFF.

The chain joins TRBV12-3 or TRBV12-4 to TRBJ2-1, with D possibly TRBD1 on 6 matching bases. The CDR3 is made up of 13 amino acids. Trimming cost V 5 bases and J 6 bases, with 11 bases left between them. The CDR3 DNA is TGTGCCAGCAGTCCCTCAGGGGTCAATGAGCAGTTCTTC. Translation gives CASSPSGVNEQFF.

The chain uses TRBV29-1 and TRBJ1-1; D unclear. There are 12 residues in the CDR3. Germline CDR1 is SQVTM and CDR2 is ANQGSEA. Trimming stripped 1 base from V and 3 bases from J, with 6 bases between. CDR3 coding DNA: TGCAGCGTTGAAGCCCAGGACACTGAAGCTTTCTTT. Its protein product is CSVEAQDTEAFF. The complete variable domain, with remaining parts taken from reference TRBV29-1 and TRBJ1-1, reads SAVISQKPSRDICQRGTSLTIQCQVDSQVTMMFWYRQQPGQSLTLIATANQGSEATYESGFVIDKFPISRPNLTFSTLTVSNMSPEDSSIYLCSVEAQDTEAFFGQGTRLTVV.

The V gene is TRBV30, the J gene TRBJ1-1; D possibly corresponds to TRBD1 (5 bases). The length of the CDR3 is 13 residues. Deletions cut 5 bases from V and 3 bases from J, with 13 bases between. In germline, CDR1 is GTSNPN, CDR2 SVGIG (reference sequence). The DNA for the CDR3 is TGTGCCTGGCGAGTCCAGGGATACACTGAAGCTTTCTTT. It specifies CAWRVQGYTEAFF.

V gene TRBV5-1 combines with J gene TRBJ1-2; unclear D gene. The CDR3 consists of 14 residues. Between the trimmed V and J ends, which lost 2 bases and 7 bases, there was a span of 15 bases. Germline V gene data show CDR1 as SGHRS and CDR2 as YFSETQ. The CDR3 coding sequence is TGCGCCAGCAGCTTCGGTTTTCGGGCGGGTGGCTACACCTTC. Protein: CASSFGFRAGGYTF.

The chain recombines TRBV6-1 with TRBJ2-7; 10 positions match TRBD2. This CDR3 is 17 amino acids long. Germline V gene data show CDR1 as MNHNS and CDR2 as SASEGT. The trim removed 3 bases at V and 8 bases at J, leaving 16 bases unmatched. CDR3 sequence (DNA): TGTGCCAGCAGTGACCCTCTCCAGCGGGAGGGCCGGGGGAAGCAGTACTTC. It yields the protein CASSDPLQREGRGKQYF.

This chain uses TRBV5-4 with TRBJ2-7; D gene unclear. Germline V gene sequence: CDR1 SGHNT, CDR2 YYREEE (reference sequence). V shed 9 bases and J shed 2 bases, with 9 bases lying between them. The CDR3 runs to 11 residues. CDR3 sequence: CAMGQAYEQYF. Here the CDR3 DNA reads TGTGCCATGGGCCAAGCCTACGAGCAGTACTTC.

This chain connects TRBV6-5 to TRBJ1-5; 10 bases match TRBD1. The CDR3 covers 14 residues. The V gene's germline CDR1 is MNHEY and CDR2 SVGAGI. V shed 9 bases and J 6 bases; nucleotides not matched to a gene: 8. CDR3: CASAGTGESQPQHF. In DNA form, the CDR3 reads TGTGCCAGTGCCGGGACAGGGGAAAGTCAGCCCCAGCATTTT.

The rearrangement uses TRBV24-1 and TRBJ1-6, with D uncertain. Looked up from germline, CDR1 is KGHDR and CDR2 is SFDVKD. Between the trimmed V and J ends, which lost 1 base and 3 bases, there was a span of 9 bases. The CDR3 loop spans 16 amino acids. CDR3 region: CATSDFQFYYNSPLHF. Written as DNA, the CDR3 is TGTGCCACCAGTGATTTTCAGTTTTACTATAATTCACCCCTCCACTTT.

V gene TRBV5-8 combines with J gene TRBJ1-1; D is unresolved. V was cut by 2 bases and J by 0 bases, with 5 bases left in between. CDR1 is SGHTS and CDR2 is YDEGEE in the germline V gene. This CDR3 comprises 13 residues. CDR3 in DNA: TGTGCCAGCAGCTTCAGTATGAACACTGAAGCTTTCTTT. It translates to CASSFSMNTEAFF.

This chain links TRBV20-1 with TRBJ2-7; D not resolved. This CDR3 has 11 residues. Germline loops: CDR1 DFQATT, CDR2 SNEGSKA (reference sequence). The V end was cut by 6 bases, the J end by 4 bases, with 10 bases between. DNA for the CDR3: TGCAGTGCCGCGCGTTCATACGAGCAGTACTTC. It specifies CSAARSYEQYF.

This chain uses TRBV7-2 with TRBJ2-1, with 7 bases fitting TRBD2. The CDR3 contains 14 residues. V shed 1 base and J 7 bases; nucleotides not matched to a gene: 4. Per the germline V gene, CDR1 is SGHTA and CDR2 is FQGNSA. The CDR3 bases are TGTGCCAGCAGCTTAGATGCCGGGAGGAATGAGCAGTTCTTC. This sequence encodes CASSLDAGRNEQFF.

V is TRBV15 and J is TRBJ1-1; D gene uncertain. V was shortened by 5 bases and J by 1 base, with 11 bases between the two germline ends. Germline V CDR1 and CDR2: LNHNV, YYDKDF (reference sequence). The CDR3 is made up of 14 amino acids. CDR3: CATSLDTRNTEAFF. In nucleotides, the CDR3 is TGTGCCACCAGCCTTGACACTAGGAACACTGAAGCTTTCTTT.

This sequence joins TRBV7-9 and TRBJ2-6, with TRBD2 matching 8 bases. The V segment lost 8 bases and the J segment 0 bases; nucleotides outside the gene matches: 12. Germline assignment: CDR1 SEHNR and CDR2 FQNEAQ (reference sequence). This CDR3 contains 18 residues. CDR3 amino acids: CASPPTQRGNSGANVLTF. CDR3 nucleotide sequence: TGTGCCAGCCCCCCTACTCAGCGGGGGAACTCTGGGGCCAACGTCCTGACTTTC.

This clone was detected once. This rearrangement joins TRBV11-2 to TRBJ1-1; possible D gene TRBD1, 6 bases. Germline CDR1 and CDR2: SGHAT and FQNNGV. This CDR3 has 14 residues. V shed 4 bases and J shed 0 bases, with 9 bases lying between them. CDR3 residues: CASSSGAVNTEAFF. CDR3 DNA: TGTGCCAGCAGCTCAGGGGCGGTGAACACTGAAGCTTTCTTT.

This clone was detected once. CDR3 in DNA: TGTGCCAGCAGCCGCCGGGACTTTGCTCCGGGCAATGAGCAGTTCTTC. This encodes CASSRRDFAPGNEQFF. The chain carries TRBV4-2 and TRBJ2-1; a weak D match, TRBD2 (6 bases). The CDR3 has 16 amino acids. Trimming took 4 bases from V and 6 from J, leaving 19 bases between them. Germline CDR1 reads LGHNA; CDR2 reads YNFKEQ.

This chain connects TRBV3-1 (or the pseudogene TRBV3-2) to TRBJ1-2, with 7 nucleotides matching TRBD1. CDR3 size: 13 residues. Trimming cost V 8 bases and J 6 bases; bases outside gene matches: 9. Germline V gives CDR1 LGHDT, CDR2 YNNKEL (reference sequence). CDR3 protein: CASFPDRNHGYTF. CDR3 DNA sequence: TGTGCCAGCTTTCCGGACAGGAACCATGGCTACACCTTC.

The chain combines TRBV7-9 with TRBJ2-6, with no clear D. Per germline, CDR1 SEHNR and CDR2 FQNEAQ (reference sequence). Trimming removed 10 bases at V and 0 bases at J, with 7 bases between. The CDR3 has 13 residues. DNA for the CDR3: TGTGCCACCCTCCCCTCTGGGGCCAACGTCCTGACTTTC. This translates into CATLPSGANVLTF.

The genes are TRBV7-9 and TRBJ2-7; D remains unclear. CDR3 length: 13 residues. V lost 5 bases and J lost 4, with 12 bases in between. Germline CDR1 is SEHNR and CDR2 is FQNEAQ (reference sequence). The CDR3: CASSVRGIYEQYF. CDR3 nucleotides: TGTGCCAGCAGCGTTCGCGGCATATACGAGCAGTACTTC.